The 12 T cell receptor beta chains below all came from one sample that was sequenced in a study of early T cells in non-severe SARS-CoV-2 infection. Each CDR3 protein gets one entry after TCRdb re-called the 5' RACE reads with MiXCR. Of about 60,000 distinct CDR3 sequences listed, around 13% were seen once; the top ten hold roughly 4%. Sequencing was carried out using whole blood. These receptors all stem from an adult who was a healthcare worker with PCR-confirmed SARS-CoV-2 infection or an uninfected control (not recorded which).

This clonotype was found many times. The rearrangement links TRBV10-3 to TRBJ1-5, with D unclear. The CDR3 sequence is 13 residues long. Germline CDR1 reads ENHRY; CDR2 reads SYGVKD. Trimming took off 6 bases at V and 4 bases at J, with 10 bases between the two ends. The CDR3 region has the DNA TGTGCCATCAGCCGACAAGAAAATCAGCCCCAGCATTTT. It translates to CAISRQENQPQHF.

This clonotype was recorded many times. J is TRBJ1-2 and V is TRBV27; D remains unclear. V lost 4 bases and J lost 5, with 17 bases in between. CDR1 and CDR2 from the germline V gene are MNHEY and SMNVEV (reference sequence). This CDR3 is built from 15 residues. The CDR3: CASSYSREGRYGYTF. The DNA of the CDR3 is TGTGCCAGCAGTTACTCCCGGGAAGGGAGGTATGGCTACACCTTC.

This clonotype was detected only a few times. The chain links TRBV29-1 to TRBJ2-3, with 10 bases fitting TRBD1. Germline lookup yields CDR1 SQVTM and CDR2 ANQGSEA. The CDR3 has 14 residues. V was clipped by 4 bases and J by 2 bases; unmatched bases: 3. In nucleotides, the CDR3 is TGCAGCGTTGTGGGGACAGGGGACACAGATACGCAGTATTTT. Its protein is CSVVGTGDTDTQYF.

This clonotype was recorded a few times. The rearrangement uses TRBV30 and TRBJ1-4, with 7 bases identical to TRBD1. CDR1 GTSNPN and CDR2 SVGIG come from the germline V gene (reference sequence). Trimming cost V 6 bases and J 5 bases; bases outside gene matches: 3. This CDR3 is built from 12 residues. This chain's CDR3 is CACTGVNEKLFF. DNA for the CDR3: TGTGCCTGTACAGGGGTGAATGAAAAACTGTTTTTT.

This clonotype occurred many times. The rearrangement uses TRBV7-9 and TRBJ1-1; tentatively, D is TRBD1 (5 bases). The CDR3 has 14 amino acids. Germline V lookup: CDR1 SEHNR, CDR2 FQNEAQ (reference sequence). Trimming took off 4 bases at V and 5 bases at J, with 14 bases between the two ends. The CDR3 region is CASSSDRRDTEAFF. Here the CDR3 DNA reads TGTGCCAGCAGCTCCGATCGCAGGGATACTGAAGCTTTCTTT.

The chain's CDR3 is CSARDPSQGTREAFF. CDR3 DNA: TGCAGTGCTAGAGATCCTTCTCAGGGGACCCGAGAAGCTTTCTTT. V usage is TRBV20-1 and J usage is TRBJ1-1; D perhaps matches TRBD1 (6 bases). Germline CDR1 and CDR2: DFQATT and SNEGSKA (reference sequence). There are 15 residues in the CDR3. Trimming left V 0 bases short and J 8 bases short, with 19 bases between.

Many counts were recorded for this clonotype. The chain links TRBV27 to TRBJ2-3; D ambiguous. The CDR3 contains 15 residues. V lost 6 bases, J lost 0 bases, and 13 bases lay in between. CDR1 is MNHEY, CDR2 SMNVEV, per germline (reference sequence). CDR3 in DNA: TGTGCCAGCAGGTACAAAGAGGCTAGCACAGATACGCAGTATTTT. Protein product: CASRYKEASTDTQYF.

In this sample, this clonotype turned up many times. This chain joins TRBV28 and TRBJ2-3; D gene ambiguous. The CDR3 has 15 amino acids. Germline lookup yields CDR1 MDHEN and CDR2 SYDVKM. V shed 2 bases and J shed 9 bases, with 18 bases lying between them. CDR3 region: CASSLKVLDPQTQYF. In DNA form, the CDR3 reads TGTGCCAGCAGTTTAAAAGTATTGGACCCTCAGACGCAGTATTTT.

In its sample, this clonotype was seen many times. V and J are TRBV3-1 and TRBJ1-6; D call uncertain. The CDR3 loop spans 14 amino acids. Trimming removed 1 base at V and 7 bases at J, with 8 bases between. Germline CDR1 is LGHDT and CDR2 is YNNKEL (reference sequence). CDR3 loop: CASSQVQLNSPLHF. The CDR3, as DNA: TGTGCCAGCAGCCAAGTACAGCTAAATTCACCCCTCCACTTT.

The V gene is TRBV6-5, the J gene TRBJ1-5; the D is unclear. Trimming shortened V by 6 bases and J by 4 bases, and 10 bases separated the two germline ends. CDR1 MNHEY and CDR2 SVGAGI come from the germline V gene. The CDR3 sequence is 13 residues long. The CDR3 sequence: CASRLDGNQPQHF. The CDR3, as DNA: TGTGCCAGCAGACTGGACGGGAATCAGCCCCAGCATTTT.

The chain couples TRBV7-6 to TRBJ2-7, with 7 bases matching TRBD1. Germline-derived CDR1 and CDR2 are SGHVS and FNYEAQ. The CDR3 consists of 15 residues. V lost 4 bases and J lost 4; bases outside the gene matches: 10. The CDR3 reads CASSSFETGIYEQYF. The CDR3 region has the DNA TGTGCCAGCAGCTCCTTCGAGACAGGGATTTACGAGCAGTACTTC.

This clonotype showed up just a few times. V gene TRBV20-1 combines with J gene TRBJ2-1; D unresolved. V was pared by 0 bases and J by 8 bases, with 8 bases between. The CDR3 covers 12 residues. Germline CDR1 is DFQATT and CDR2 is SNEGSKA (reference sequence). CDR3 protein: CSARDYRDEQFF. The CDR3 bases are TGCAGTGCTAGAGATTATCGGGATGAGCAGTTCTTC.